This T cell receptor beta chain derives from a study of cytomegalovirus exposure and HLA in healthy donors. Regarding the study as a whole: In a later analysis, most CMV-associated TCR beta chains appeared HLA-restricted. Exclusion as indistinguishable affected some V segments, including TRBV6-2 and TRBV6-3.

CDR1 and CDR2 from the germline V gene are SGHVS and FQNEAQ. This CDR3 has 15 amino acids. The V gene end was trimmed by 4 bases and the J gene end by 1 base; junction bases not matched to a gene: 6. This clone has only one observation. What it recognizes is unknown. PCR was performed using 60 Vbeta and 13 Jbeta primers. Original processing methods: Roughly 80 million unique TCR beta chains, 10 million to 14 million shared, were counted in a later analysis. Using immunoSEQ multiplex PCR, the repertoire was profiled, and TCRdb retains in-frame clones only, with some absent. Clone size and V and J calls were adopted from that table, with D and trimming inferred from the DNA. The top ten clones hold about 0.58% of a sample with over 200,000 clones, 70% to 85% of them seen once.

The sequence came from a woman in her thirties or forties in good health and CMV-seronegative. Sample: PBMCs. The J gene is TRBJ1-1, the V gene TRBV7-8; 7 positions match TRBD1. This chain's CDR3 is CASSSARTGNTEAFF. CDR3 DNA sequence: TGTGCCAGCAGCTCCGCGCGGACAGGGAACACTGAAGCTTTCTTT.